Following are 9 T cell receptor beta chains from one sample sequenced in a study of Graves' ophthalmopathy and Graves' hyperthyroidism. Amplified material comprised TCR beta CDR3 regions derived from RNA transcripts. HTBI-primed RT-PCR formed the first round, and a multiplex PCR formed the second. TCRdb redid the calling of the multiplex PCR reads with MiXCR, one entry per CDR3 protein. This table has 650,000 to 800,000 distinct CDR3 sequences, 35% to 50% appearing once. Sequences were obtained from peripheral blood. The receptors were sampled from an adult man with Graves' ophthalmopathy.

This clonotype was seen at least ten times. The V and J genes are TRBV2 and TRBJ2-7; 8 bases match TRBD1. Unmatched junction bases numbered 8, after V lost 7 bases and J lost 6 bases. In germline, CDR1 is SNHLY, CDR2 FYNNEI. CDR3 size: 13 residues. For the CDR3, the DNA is TGTGCCAGCACCCTGGACAGGGCGAGCGAGCAGTACTTC. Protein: CASTLDRASEQYF. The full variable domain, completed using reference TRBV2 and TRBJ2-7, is EPEVTQTPSHQVTQMGQEVILRCVPISNHLYFYWYRQILGQKVEFLVSFYNNEISEKSEIFDDQFSVERPDGSNFTLKIRSTKLEDSAMYFCASTLDRASEQYFGPGTRLTVT.

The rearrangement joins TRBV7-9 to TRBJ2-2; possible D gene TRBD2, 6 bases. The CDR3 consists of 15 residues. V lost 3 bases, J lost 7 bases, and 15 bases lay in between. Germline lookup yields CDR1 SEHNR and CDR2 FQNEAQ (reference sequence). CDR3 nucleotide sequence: TGTGCCAGCAGCTTGCTAACGGGAGATGTCGGGGAGCTGTTTTTT. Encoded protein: CASSLLTGDVGELFF.

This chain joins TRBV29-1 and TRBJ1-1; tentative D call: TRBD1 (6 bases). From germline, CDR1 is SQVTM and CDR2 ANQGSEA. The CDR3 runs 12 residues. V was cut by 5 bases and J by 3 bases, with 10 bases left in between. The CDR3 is CSVTGWDTEAFF. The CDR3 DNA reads TGCAGCGTTACAGGGTGGGACACTGAAGCTTTCTTT.

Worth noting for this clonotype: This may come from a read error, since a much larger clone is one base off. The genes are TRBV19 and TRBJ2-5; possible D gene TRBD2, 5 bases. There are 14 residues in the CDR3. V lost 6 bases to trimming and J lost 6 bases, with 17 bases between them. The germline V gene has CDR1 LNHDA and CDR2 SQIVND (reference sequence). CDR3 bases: TGTGCCAGTAGCAATGGGTCGGGATGGAAGACCCAGTACTTC. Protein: CASSNGSGWKTQYF.

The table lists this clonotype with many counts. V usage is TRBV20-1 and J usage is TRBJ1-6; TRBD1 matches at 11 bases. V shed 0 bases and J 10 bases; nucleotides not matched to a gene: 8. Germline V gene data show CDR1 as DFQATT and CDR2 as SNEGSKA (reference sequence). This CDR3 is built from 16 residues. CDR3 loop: CSARDRLGQGVSPLHF. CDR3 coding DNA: TGCAGTGCTAGAGATAGATTGGGACAGGGGGTATCACCCCTCCACTTT.

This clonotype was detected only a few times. This chain's CDR3 is CASSPFTTVSNYEQYF. The CDR3 coding sequence is TGTGCCAGCAGTCCGTTCACGACGGTAAGCAACTACGAGCAGTACTTC. The chain combines TRBV7-9 with TRBJ2-7, with D hard to call. The V gene lost 6 bases and the J gene lost 3 bases, with 21 bases spanning the gap. The CDR3 loop spans 16 amino acids. Germline V lookup: CDR1 SEHNR, CDR2 FQNEAQ (reference sequence).

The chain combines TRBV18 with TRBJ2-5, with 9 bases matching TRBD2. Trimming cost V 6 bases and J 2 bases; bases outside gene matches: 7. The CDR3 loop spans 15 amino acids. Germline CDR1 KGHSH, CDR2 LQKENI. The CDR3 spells CASSPTSGTQETQYF. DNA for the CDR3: TGTGCCAGCTCTCCGACTAGCGGAACTCAAGAGACCCAGTACTTC.

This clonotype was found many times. Here the CDR3 reads CASSLNWGGVGTEAFF. The CDR3 nucleotides read TGTGCCAGCAGCTTAAACTGGGGGGGCGTTGGGACTGAAGCTTTCTTT. V usage is TRBV7-9 and J usage is TRBJ1-1; tentatively, D is TRBD1 (6 bases). Trimming cost V 2 bases and J 5 bases, with 18 bases left between them. The CDR3 has 16 residues. Germline V lookup: CDR1 SEHNR, CDR2 FQNEAQ (reference sequence).

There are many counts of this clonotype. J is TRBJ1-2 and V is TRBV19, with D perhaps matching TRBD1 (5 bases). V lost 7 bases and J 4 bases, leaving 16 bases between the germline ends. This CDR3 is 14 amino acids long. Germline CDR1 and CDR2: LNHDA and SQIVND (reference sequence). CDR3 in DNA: TGTGCCAGTAACCTGCGGGACGGCGCCTATGGCTACACCTTC. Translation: CASNLRDGAYGYTF.